Given below is one T cell receptor (beta chain) in context. Original handling: From reference gene primer amplification, estimates of nucleated cell counts were derived. Profiling relied on immunoSEQ multiplex PCR, and the TCRdb table lists in-frame clones only, not all of them. The DNA gave D and trimming, while V, J and clone size come from that table. The data contain roughly 79,000 clones, around 85% of them seen just once; the ten biggest clones take up under 5%. This sample was taken from a study of blood T cell repertoires in COVID-19. In the study overall: Samples of COVID-19 (acute and convalescent) were obtained from the United States, Italy and Spain. Nucleic acid was either cDNA or gDNA, and it came from T cells, B-cell-depleted T cells, or PBMCs.

CDR3 length equals 13 residues. Germline CDR1 is MNHEY and CDR2 is SVGAGI. Trimming removed 6 bases at V and 1 base at J, with 9 bases between. J is TRBJ1-1 and V is TRBV6-5; D perhaps matches TRBD1 (5 bases). Sample: peripheral blood. The TCR was taken from a woman of 80 years or more with active or convalescent COVID-19. The CDR3 loop is CASSRDRNTEAFF. In DNA, the CDR3 is TGTGCCAGCAGCCGAGACAGGAACACTGAAGCTTTCTTT.